The entry below describes one T cell receptor beta chain. Antigen: not known. The data were taken from a study of response to subunit inactivated influenza vaccine. Germline loops: CDR1 LGHNA, CDR2 YNFKEQ. CDR3 length: 16 amino acids. The germline V and J ends were trimmed by 1 base and 1 base, with 11 bases remaining between them. Study conclusions and caveats: The authors suggested that few new T cells are recruited per seasonal influenza vaccination.

Each CDR3 protein gets one entry after TCRdb re-called the RT-PCR reads with MiXCR. Of about 610,000 distinct CDR3 sequences listed, 12% to 15% are singletons. Sequencing used PBMCs from blood, obtained 12 days after vaccination. The receptor was isolated from a man in his forties or fifties who received an inactivated influenza vaccine. The gene calls are TRBV4-2 and TRBJ2-4; TRBD1 is a possible D gene (5 bases). CDR3: CASSQVRESAKNIQYF. The CDR3 nucleotides are TGTGCCAGCAGCCAAGTCAGGGAATCGGCCAAAAACATTCAGTACTTC.